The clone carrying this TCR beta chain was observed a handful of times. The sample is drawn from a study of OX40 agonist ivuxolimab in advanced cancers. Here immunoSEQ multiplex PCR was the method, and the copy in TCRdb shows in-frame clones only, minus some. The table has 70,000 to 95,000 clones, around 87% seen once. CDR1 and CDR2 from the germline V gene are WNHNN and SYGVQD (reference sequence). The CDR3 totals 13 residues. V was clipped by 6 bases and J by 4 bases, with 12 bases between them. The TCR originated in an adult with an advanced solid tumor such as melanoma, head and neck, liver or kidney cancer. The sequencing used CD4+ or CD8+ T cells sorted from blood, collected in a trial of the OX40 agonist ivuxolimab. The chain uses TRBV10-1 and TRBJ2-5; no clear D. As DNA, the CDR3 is TGCGCCAGCAGCGTGAGTGCCATAGAGACCCAGTACTTC. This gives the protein CASSVSAIETQYF.